The 32 T cell receptor beta chains presented below share a single source sample, sequenced in a study of graft-versus-host responses after intestinal transplantation. Sequencing was performed with immunoSEQ multiplex PCR; in TCRdb, only in-frame clones are kept and a portion is missing. The sample comprises 20,000 to 30,000 clones, over 35% of which are singletons, and about 0.66% rests with the top ten. Sequencing used alloreactive CD4+ T cells from a mixed lymphocyte reaction culture, obtained before intestinal transplant. Subset meaning: CFSE-low proliferating T cells sorted from roughly six-day pre-transplant mixed lymphocyte reaction (GvH or HvG direction). The receptor source for this set is a human patient who received an intestinal transplant.

The V and J genes are TRBV7-9 and TRBJ2-3; 9 positions match TRBD2. CDR1 and CDR2 (germline): SEHNR, FQNEAQ (reference sequence). J gave up 6 bases and V 5 bases, and 18 bases lay outside the gene matches. The CDR3 is 18 amino acids. CDR3 amino acids: CASSKWAASGIWWDTQYF. The CDR3 nucleotides are TGTGCCAGCAGCAAATGGGCGGCTAGCGGGATATGGTGGGATACGCAGTATTTT.

The V and J genes are TRBV7-2 and TRBJ1-1, with a possible D match to TRBD1 (6 bases). V was pared by 1 base and J by 5 bases, with 8 bases between. This CDR3 region has 13 residues. Germline-derived CDR1 and CDR2 are SGHTA and FQGNSA. The CDR3: CASSLERGTEAFF. CDR3 DNA: TGTGCCAGCAGCTTAGAAAGGGGGACTGAAGCTTTCTTT.

This clone has just a few counts. The CDR3 sequence is CATSRDAGRGETQYF. CDR3 nucleotides: TGTGCCACCAGCAGAGATGCAGGGAGGGGAGAGACCCAGTACTTC. The rearrangement joins TRBV15 to TRBJ2-5; 7 bases agree with TRBD2. The CDR3 has 15 amino acids. Germline assignment: CDR1 LNHNV and CDR2 YYDKDF (reference sequence). J was trimmed by 4 bases and V by 0 bases; bases with no gene match: 5.

The V and J genes are TRBV7-2 and TRBJ2-2, with D possibly TRBD2 on 5 matching bases. Trimming shortened V by 2 bases and J by 6 bases, and 10 bases separated the two germline ends. The CDR3 extends over 14 amino acids. The V gene's germline CDR1 is SGHTA and CDR2 FQGNSA. Here the CDR3 reads CASSLPTGAGELFF. The CDR3, as DNA: TGTGCCAGCAGCTTACCCACCGGGGCCGGGGAGCTGTTTTTT.

This clone was seen more than once but under ten times. This rearrangement joins TRBV5-4 to TRBJ2-3; 7 bases map to TRBD2. The V gene's germline CDR1 is SGHNT and CDR2 YYREEE (reference sequence). V was clipped by 4 bases and J by 1 base; unmatched bases: 9. The CDR3 is 16 residues long. Here the CDR3 reads CASSRGVGRGTDTQYF. CDR3 sequence (DNA): TGTGCCAGCAGCCGGGGTGTAGGGAGGGGCACAGATACGCAGTATTTT. Combining the CDR3 with reference TRBV5-4 and TRBJ2-3 gives the whole variable domain ETGVTQSPTHLIKTRGQQVTLRCSSQSGHNTVSWYQQALGQGPQFIFQYYREEENGRGNFPPRFSGLQFPNYSSELNVNALELDDSALYLCASSRGVGRGTDTQYFGPGTRLTVL.

The V and J genes are TRBV25-1 and TRBJ2-1; a weak D match, TRBD2 (7 bases). Germline loops: CDR1 MGHDK, CDR2 SYGVNS. Trimming took 2 bases from V and 8 from J, leaving 22 bases between them. The CDR3 runs 17 residues. The CDR3 region has the DNA TGTGCCAGCAGTGAAGTCCATCGGGGGGCGACGAATGATGAGCAGTTCTTC. Its translation: CASSEVHRGATNDEQFF.

J is TRBJ1-6 and V is TRBV7-9; 10 bases align to TRBD1. With V trimmed by 1 base and J by 10 bases, 10 bases remained unmatched. The germline gives CDR1 SEHNR, CDR2 FQNEAQ (reference sequence). This CDR3 has 17 amino acids. The CDR3 protein is CASSLVGTGVSRSPLHF. CDR3 coding DNA: TGTGCCAGCAGCTTAGTTGGGACAGGGGTTTCTAGGTCACCCCTCCACTTT.

This rearrangement joins TRBV10-1 to TRBJ2-6; D is unresolved. Germline V gene sequence: CDR1 WNHNN, CDR2 SYGVQD (reference sequence). The CDR3 runs to 15 residues. Deletions cut 6 bases from V and 1 base from J, with 10 bases between. The CDR3 protein is CASSSPGSGANVLTF. CDR3 coding DNA: TGCGCCAGCAGCTCCCCAGGATCTGGGGCCAACGTCCTGACTTTC.

The rearrangement links TRBV5-6 to TRBJ1-1, with D possibly matching TRBD1 (5 bases). The V gene's germline CDR1 is SGHDT and CDR2 YYEEEE. The V end was cut by 1 base, the J end by 6 bases, with 10 bases between. This CDR3 has 13 amino acids. CDR3 sequence reads: CASSLFGRAEAFF. CDR3 nucleotide sequence: TGTGCCAGCAGCTTGTTCGGCAGGGCTGAAGCTTTCTTT.

This rearrangement joins TRBV2 to TRBJ1-1; no definite D call. Between the trimmed V and J ends, which lost 6 bases and 4 bases, there was a span of 9 bases. There are 12 residues in the CDR3. Germline CDR1 reads SNHLY; CDR2 reads FYNNEI. CDR3 in amino acids: CASRDYPTEAFF. The CDR3 coding sequence is TGTGCCAGCAGGGACTACCCCACTGAAGCTTTCTTT.

This clone was picked up a small number of times. The chain uses TRBV30 and TRBJ1-1, with D unresolved. The V gene's germline CDR1 is GTSNPN and CDR2 SVGIG (reference sequence). V lost 0 bases and J lost 0, with 11 bases in between. The CDR3 has 15 amino acids. The CDR3 reads CAWSVAPYMNTEAFF. Written as DNA, the CDR3 is TGTGCCTGGAGTGTCGCCCCGTACATGAACACTGAAGCTTTCTTT.

In its sample, this clone was seen once. The rearrangement uses TRBV4-2 and TRBJ1-2; D is uncertain. The V gene's germline CDR1 is LGHNA and CDR2 YNFKEQ. This CDR3 comprises 14 residues. The V end lost 6 bases, the J end lost 8 bases, and 19 bases lay between the germline ends. In DNA form, the CDR3 reads TGTGCCAGCAGGAAAGGCTTAGGCGTGGAGGGCTACACCTTC. It encodes CASRKGLGVEGYTF.

This clone showed up just a few times. The V call is TRBV6-6, the J call TRBJ2-5, with D perhaps matching TRBD1 (5 bases). Germline CDR1 MNHNY, CDR2 SVGAGI (reference sequence). This CDR3 comprises 16 residues. The germline V and J ends were trimmed by 2 bases and 4 bases, with 17 bases remaining between them. The CDR3 nucleotides read TGTGCCAGCAGTTACAAGTTTGCAGGGAACGGAGAGACCCAGTACTTC. Encoded protein: CASSYKFAGNGETQYF.

The CDR3: CASSEGGGYEQYF. In DNA, the CDR3 is TGCGCCAGCAGTGAGGGCGGGGGCTACGAGCAGTACTTC. This rearrangement joins TRBV10-2 to TRBJ2-7; 7 bases align to TRBD2. Per germline, CDR1 WSHSY and CDR2 SAAADI. The CDR3 totals 13 residues. Unmatched junction bases numbered 1, after V lost 2 bases and J lost 3 bases.

This chain uses TRBV5-4 with TRBJ2-6; no clear D. Trimming shortened V by 2 bases and J by 0 bases, and 6 bases separated the two germline ends. The CDR3 is 15 residues long. Germline CDR1 reads SGHNT; CDR2 reads YYREEE (reference sequence). Here the CDR3 reads CASSLLGSGANVLTF. The DNA of the CDR3 is TGTGCCAGCAGCTTACTTGGCTCTGGGGCCAACGTCCTGACTTTC.

The chain employs TRBV2 and TRBJ2-7; TRBD1 matches at 11 bases. Per the germline V gene, CDR1 is SNHLY and CDR2 is FYNNEI. The CDR3 is made up of 14 amino acids. After removal of 6 bases from V and 5 bases from J, the junction contained 6 bases not matched to a gene. The CDR3 protein is CASSGDRGSHEQYF. As DNA, the CDR3 is TGTGCCAGCAGCGGGGACAGGGGGTCCCACGAGCAGTACTTC. The whole variable domain, remainder taken from reference TRBV2 and TRBJ2-7, is EPEVTQTPSHQVTQMGQEVILRCVPISNHLYFYWYRQILGQKVEFLVSFYNNEISEKSEIFDDQFSVERPDGSNFTLKIRSTKLEDSAMYFCASSGDRGSHEQYFGPGTRLTVT.

This clone was observed a few times. The chain uses TRBV6-5 and TRBJ1-1, with 12 bases fitting TRBD1. J gave up 11 bases and V 5 bases, and 12 bases lay outside the gene matches. There are 15 residues in the CDR3. Germline V gives CDR1 MNHEY, CDR2 SVGAGI. CDR3 amino acids: CASSNPGQGARWAFF. The CDR3, as DNA: TGTGCCAGCAGTAATCCGGGACAGGGGGCGCGGTGGGCTTTCTTT.

In its sample, this clone was seen a few times. The gene calls are TRBV7-9 and TRBJ2-7, with 7 bases fitting TRBD1. Trimming removed 0 bases from V and 7 bases from J; junction bases left unmatched: 9. The CDR3 length is 15 residues. CDR1 and CDR2 from the germline V gene are SEHNR and FQNEAQ (reference sequence). The CDR3, as DNA: TGTGCCAGCAGCTTAGCCTACAGGGGCGCAGGGGAGCAGTACTTC. Protein sequence: CASSLAYRGAGEQYF.

As for this clone: Sequence at one end of the junction differs from germline and may be a read error. This sample also contains other DNA sequences that code for the same CDR3. The chain carries TRBV19 and TRBJ1-1, with 7 bases lining up with TRBD1. The CDR3 is 14 amino acids. Germline V gene lookup returns CDR1 LNHDA and CDR2 SQIVND (reference sequence). CDR3 sequence (DNA): TGTGCCAGTAGTATAGCGGGACAGAACACTGAAGCCTTCTTT. It is translated as CASSIAGQNTEAFF. Filled out from reference TRBV19 and TRBJ1-1, the complete variable domain reads DGGITQSPKYLFRKEGQNVTLSCEQNLNHDAMYWYRQDPGQGLRLIYYSQIVNDFQKGDIAEGYSVSREKKESFPLTVTSAQKNPTAFYLCASSIAGQNTEAFFGQGTRLTVV.

The chain employs TRBV6-5 and TRBJ2-3, with unresolved D. Germline V gene data show CDR1 as MNHEY and CDR2 as SVGAGI. The CDR3 sequence is 13 residues long. Between the trimmed V and J ends, which lost 2 bases and 6 bases, there was a span of 9 bases. The CDR3 reads CASSYPSRDTQYF. The CDR3 DNA reads TGTGCCAGCAGTTACCCTAGTAGGGATACGCAGTATTTT.

This clone appeared once. J is TRBJ2-5 and V is TRBV28; 7 bases align to TRBD1. V was pared by 7 bases and J by 5 bases, with 16 bases of the junction left unmatched. CDR1 is MDHEN and CDR2 is SYDVKM in the germline V gene. This CDR3 is 16 amino acids long. The CDR3 DNA reads as TGTGCCAGCAAACAGGGGTCGTTGGGCCCAGTGGAGACCCAGTACTTC. Translation: CASKQGSLGPVETQYF. Using reference TRBV28 and TRBJ2-5 for the parts outside the CDR3, the full variable domain is DVKVTQSSRYLVKRTGEKVFLECVQDMDHENMFWYRQDPGLGLRLIYFSYDVKMKEKGDIPEGYSVSREKKERFSLILESASTNQTSMYLCASKQGSLGPVETQYFGPGTRLLVL.

This clone came up a few times. V gene TRBV7-9 combines with J gene TRBJ2-3; 7 bases map to TRBD2. This CDR3 is built from 15 residues. The V gene's germline CDR1 is SEHNR and CDR2 FQNEAQ (reference sequence). J lost 2 bases, V lost 5 bases, and 7 bases had no gene match. CDR3 residues: CASSLRLAATDTQYF. CDR3 in DNA: TGTGCCAGCAGCCTTAGGCTAGCGGCCACAGATACGCAGTATTTT.

The chain has TRBV6-6 and TRBJ2-7; D gene uncertain. The V and J ends lost 6 bases and 0 bases respectively, with 3 bases between them. Germline CDR1 MNHNY, CDR2 SVGAGI (reference sequence). This CDR3 is 11 amino acids long. CDR3 nucleotide sequence: TGTGCCAGCAGCCACTCCTACGAGCAGTACTTC. Residues: CASSHSYEQYF.

The chain links TRBV15 to TRBJ1-4; 7 positions match TRBD1. Trimming at V came to 1 base and at J to 2 bases, leaving 4 bases not matched to a gene. Per the germline V gene, CDR1 is LNHNV and CDR2 is YYDKDF (reference sequence). CDR3 length equals 16 residues. CDR3 in DNA: TGTGCCACCAGCAGAGGACAGGGTTGGACTAATGAAAAACTGTTTTTT. This gives the protein CATSRGQGWTNEKLFF.

This clone was counted only a few times. This chain connects TRBV11-3 to TRBJ2-7; 7 nucleotides match TRBD2. Germline assignment: CDR1 SGHNT and CDR2 YENEEA. J gave up 1 base and V 5 bases, and 2 bases lay outside the gene matches. This CDR3 region has 13 residues. CDR3 nucleotides: TGTGCCAGCAGCGCTAGCGGTTCCTACGAGCAGTACTTC. It encodes CASSASGSYEQYF.

This clone is a singleton in its sample. The chain has TRBV7-6 and TRBJ2-7; no reliable D call. V lost 1 base and J lost 4, with 14 bases in between. The germline V gene has CDR1 SGHVS and CDR2 FNYEAQ. The CDR3 is 15 residues long. CDR3 residues: CASSLGPLGWYEQYF. The CDR3 bases are TGTGCCAGCAGCTTAGGACCGCTCGGGTGGTACGAGCAGTACTTC.

This clone was recorded a few times. The chain links TRBV2 to TRBJ2-1; 15 nucleotides align to TRBD2. CDR1 and CDR2 from the germline V gene are SNHLY and FYNNEI. V was pared by 6 bases and J by 0 bases, with 3 bases of the junction left unmatched. CDR3 length: 17 amino acids. Here the CDR3 DNA reads TGTGCCAGCAGCGGGACTAGCGGGAGGAGCTCCTACAATGAGCAGTTCTTC. Its protein is CASSGTSGRSSYNEQFF.

The chain is built from TRBV5-6 and TRBJ1-2; no clear D. V shed 4 bases and J shed 4 bases, with 20 bases lying between them. Germline V gene sequence: CDR1 SGHDT, CDR2 YYEEEE. The CDR3 sequence is 16 residues long. CDR3 DNA sequence: TGTGCCAGCAGCCCGTTCGGAGCGATAGCGAGCTATGGCTACACCTTC. It is translated as CASSPFGAIASYGYTF.

The V call is TRBV28, the J call TRBJ2-5, with D uncertain. The V and J ends lost 3 bases and 6 bases respectively, with 8 bases between them. Germline values: CDR1 MDHEN, CDR2 SYDVKM. This CDR3 spans 12 amino acids. DNA of the CDR3: TGTGCCAGCAGTTTGACAAGTCAGACCCAGTACTTC. Translation gives CASSLTSQTQYF.

The rearrangement uses TRBV18 and TRBJ1-1, with D possibly TRBD1 on 5 matching bases. Germline CDR1 KGHSH, CDR2 LQKENI. The V end was cut by 3 bases, the J end by 1 base, with 15 bases between. The CDR3 covers 16 residues. Here the CDR3 DNA reads TGTGCCAGCTCACCCGCCTTGACAGTCTCGAACACTGAAGCTTTCTTT. Its protein product is CASSPALTVSNTEAFF.

This chain connects TRBV6-1 to TRBJ1-4, with 8 bases that match TRBD1. Germline V gene data show CDR1 as MNHNS and CDR2 as SASEGT. CDR3 length equals 13 residues. The V gene end was trimmed by 11 bases and the J gene end by 6 bases; junction bases not matched to a gene: 8. CDR3 residues: CAGSRGPDEKLFF. DNA for the CDR3: TGTGCCGGTAGCAGGGGGCCGGATGAAAAACTGTTTTTT.

This clone was seen a few times. This sequence joins TRBV25-1 and TRBJ1-2; tentative D call: TRBD1 (5 bases). This CDR3 region has 14 residues. Germline values: CDR1 MGHDK, CDR2 SYGVNS. V lost 7 bases to trimming and J lost 8 bases, with 20 bases between them. CDR3 sequence: CASTSGTMRGGYTF. The DNA for the CDR3 is TGTGCCAGCACTAGCGGGACGATGCGCGGGGGCTACACCTTC.